The 32 T cell receptor beta chains below come from one sample, sequenced in a study of OX40 agonist ivuxolimab in advanced cancers. Measured with immunoSEQ multiplex PCR; TCRdb has only the in-frame clones, and not every one. The sample carries over 75,000 clones, 90% to 95% recorded once. The starting material was CD4+ or CD8+ T cells sorted from blood, obtained in a trial of the OX40 agonist ivuxolimab. The receptors stem from an adult with an advanced solid tumor such as melanoma, head and neck, liver or kidney cancer.

The genes are TRBV4-1 and TRBJ2-7; D remains unclear. Germline V lookup: CDR1 MGHRA, CDR2 YSYEKL. The V end was cut by 1 base, the J end by 3 bases, with 10 bases between. This CDR3 is 14 amino acids long. The CDR3: CASSQGTVHYEQYF. Written as DNA, the CDR3 is TGCGCCAGCAGCCAAGGGACGGTGCACTACGAGCAGTACTTC.

As regards this clone: The identical CDR3 is also encoded by other nucleotide sequences in the sample. The rearrangement links TRBV5-1 to TRBJ2-7; a weak D match, TRBD2 (5 bases). V was trimmed by 4 bases and J by 0 bases, leaving 5 bases between them. CDR1 and CDR2 (germline): SGHRS, YFSETQ. The CDR3 runs 12 residues. The CDR3 loop reads CASSGSSYEQYF. The CDR3 DNA follows: TGCGCCAGCAGCGGGAGCTCCTACGAGCAGTACTTC.

Here the CDR3 reads CASSYQGDEQFF. CDR3 coding DNA: TGTGCCAGCAGTTATCAGGGAGATGAGCAGTTCTTC. The J gene is TRBJ2-1, the V gene TRBV6-5, with D perhaps given as TRBD1 or TRBD2 (5 bases each). The V gene lost 3 bases and the J gene lost 8 bases, with 8 bases spanning the gap. Germline V CDR1 and CDR2: MNHEY, SVGAGI. The CDR3 consists of 12 residues.

In this sample, this clone turned up once. This chain uses TRBV10-2 with TRBJ2-5; D is unresolved. The germline V and J ends were trimmed by 4 bases and 5 bases, with 11 bases remaining between them. The CDR3 loop spans 13 amino acids. Germline V CDR1 and CDR2: WSHSY, SAAADI. The CDR3 reads CASSGSSVETQYF. The CDR3 DNA reads TGCGCCAGCAGTGGATCCTCAGTGGAGACCCAGTACTTC.

V gene TRBV7-2 combines with J gene TRBJ1-5, with D possibly being TRBD1 (5 bases). V lost 5 bases to trimming and J lost 2 bases, with 10 bases between them. Per germline, CDR1 SGHTA and CDR2 FQGNSA. The CDR3 loop spans 14 amino acids. In nucleotides, the CDR3 is TGTGCCAGCAGCGCGACAGTTGGCAATCAGCCCCAGCATTTT. This encodes CASSATVGNQPQHF.

The J gene is TRBJ2-7, the V gene TRBV4-1, with 9 bases fitting TRBD1. Trimming removed 1 base from V and 5 bases from J; junction bases left unmatched: 9. The CDR3 totals 16 residues. In germline, CDR1 is MGHRA, CDR2 YSYEKL. As DNA, the CDR3 is TGCGCCAGCAGCCAAGGAAACCGGGACAGGGAAAACGAGCAGTACTTC. It encodes CASSQGNRDRENEQYF.

The chain employs TRBV28 and TRBJ1-2, with 9 bases matching TRBD1. The CDR3 has 16 amino acids. CDR1 and CDR2 (germline): MDHEN, SYDVKM. Losses at the gene ends were 2 bases for V and 8 bases for J; bases not matched to a gene: 12. The CDR3 is CASSLLLTGGSWGYTF. Written as DNA, the CDR3 is TGTGCCAGCAGTTTACTACTGACAGGGGGGTCGTGGGGCTACACCTTC.

This clone came up once. The chain is built from TRBV25-1 and TRBJ1-2, with TRBD1 identical over 9 bases. V shed 4 bases, J shed 2 bases, and the junction held 11 bases outside the gene matches. Germline CDR1 and CDR2: MGHDK and SYGVNS. CDR3 size: 17 residues. The CDR3 region has the DNA TGTGCCAGCAGTGGACTTTCAAGGGACAGGGAGAACTATGGCTACACCTTC. Its protein is CASSGLSRDRENYGYTF.

V and J are TRBV6-5 and TRBJ2-7; D might be TRBD2 (5 bases). The germline V gene has CDR1 MNHEY and CDR2 SVGAGI. The CDR3 runs 14 residues. Trimming removed 6 bases from V and 6 bases from J, with 18 bases in between. The CDR3 DNA reads as TGTGCCAGCAGCCTCCTAGAGGGTAACGGCGAGCAGTACTTC. Encoded protein: CASSLLEGNGEQYF.

J is TRBJ1-1 and V is TRBV11-2; D unresolved. The CDR3 loop spans 11 amino acids. The germline CDR1 and CDR2 sequences are SGHAT and FQNNGV. V gave up 5 bases and J gave up 3 bases, with 4 bases separating them. CDR3 protein: CASSAHTEAFF. The CDR3 bases are TGTGCCAGCAGCGCCCACACTGAAGCTTTCTTT.

The chain recombines TRBV7-9 with TRBJ1-1; 7 bases map to TRBD1. Per the germline V gene, CDR1 is SEHNR and CDR2 is FQNEAQ (reference sequence). V gave up 1 base and J gave up 8 bases; unmatched junction bases: 4. This CDR3 is built from 13 residues. The CDR3 sequence is CASSLVAGGEAFF. In DNA, the CDR3 is TGTGCCAGCAGCTTAGTTGCAGGGGGAGAAGCTTTCTTT.

This chain joins TRBV6-6 and TRBJ2-7; D is perhaps TRBD1 or TRBD2 (5 bases each). V lost 3 bases, J lost 6 bases, and 9 bases lay in between. The germline CDR1 and CDR2 sequences are MNHNY and SVGAGI (reference sequence). The length of the CDR3 is 12 residues. The CDR3 DNA follows: TGTGCCAGCAGTTATCAGAGGGGCGAGCAGTACTTC. It encodes CASSYQRGEQYF.

This clone was recorded only once. The chain recombines TRBV15 with TRBJ2-1; 13 nucleotides agree with TRBD2. With 1 base clipped from V and 6 bases from J, the junction kept 3 bases outside the gene matches. The CDR3 consists of 16 residues. CDR1 is LNHNV, CDR2 YYDKDF, per germline (reference sequence). CDR3 DNA: TGTGCCACCAGCAGAGGCACTAGCGGGAGGGGCAATGAGCAGTTCTTC. It encodes CATSRGTSGRGNEQFF.

The chain joins TRBV19 to TRBJ2-7; D gene uncertain. The CDR3 sequence is 15 residues long. The germline CDR1 and CDR2 sequences are LNHDA and SQIVND (reference sequence). The V and J ends lost 1 base and 0 bases respectively, with 10 bases between them. CDR3 protein: CASSIGTAYSYEQYF. DNA for the CDR3: TGTGCCAGTAGTATAGGAACAGCATACTCCTACGAGCAGTACTTC.

This sequence joins TRBV19 and TRBJ1-2; D call uncertain. V lost 7 bases and J 0 bases, leaving 12 bases between the germline ends. CDR1 and CDR2 (germline): LNHDA, SQIVND (reference sequence). The length of the CDR3 is 14 residues. CDR3 in amino acids: CASIDKSPNYGYTF. The CDR3 DNA is TGTGCCAGTATTGACAAATCTCCTAACTATGGCTACACCTTC.

The CDR3 sequence: CASSDYRDNEQFF. CDR3 coding DNA: TGTGCCAGCAGTGATTACAGGGACAATGAGCAGTTCTTC. The gene calls are TRBV27 and TRBJ2-1, with a tentative D call TRBD1 (6 bases). The CDR3 is 13 residues long. Germline V gives CDR1 MNHEY, CDR2 SMNVEV (reference sequence). Trimming left V 5 bases short and J 5 bases short, with 10 bases between.

The chain recombines TRBV19 with TRBJ2-7, with D possibly TRBD1 on 8 matching bases. Germline V gene sequence: CDR1 LNHDA, CDR2 SQIVND (reference sequence). The length of the CDR3 is 15 residues. The V and J ends lost 6 bases and 5 bases respectively, with 20 bases between them. CDR3 nucleotide sequence: TGTGCCAGTAGCGACCTCGGACAGGGAGGGGACGAGCAGTACTTC. The encoded protein is CASSDLGQGGDEQYF.

The chain recombines TRBV7-3 with TRBJ2-1; TRBD2 matches at 7 bases. J was trimmed by 5 bases and V by 5 bases; bases with no gene match: 6. The CDR3 runs 14 residues. CDR1 SGHTA and CDR2 FQGTGA come from the germline V gene. The CDR3 DNA is TGTGCCAGCAGCCCTAGCGGAACAAACAATGAGCAGTTCTTC. Protein: CASSPSGTNNEQFF.

This rearrangement joins TRBV4-1 to TRBJ2-1; TRBD2 aligns across 11 bases. The V and J ends lost 2 bases and 3 bases, in that order; junction bases with no gene match: 9. Germline lookup yields CDR1 MGHRA and CDR2 YSYEKL. This CDR3 has 18 residues. The CDR3 here is CASSQSALAGGYYNEQFF. CDR3 DNA sequence: TGCGCCAGCAGCCAATCGGCGCTAGCGGGGGGATACTACAATGAGCAGTTCTTC.

The rearrangement joins TRBV14 to TRBJ2-7, with TRBD2 identical over 7 bases. Germline CDR1 is SGHDN and CDR2 is FVKESK. V lost 0 bases and J lost 5; bases outside the gene matches: 7. The CDR3 has 15 residues. CDR3 sequence reads: CASSQEPGGVNEQYF. The DNA of the CDR3 is TGTGCCAGCAGCCAAGAGCCGGGGGGAGTCAACGAGCAGTACTTC.

The chain couples TRBV4-1 to TRBJ1-5; D is possibly TRBD1 (5 bases). Germline lookup yields CDR1 MGHRA and CDR2 YSYEKL. The CDR3 length is 14 residues. The V end lost 6 bases, the J end lost 7 bases, and 16 bases lay between the germline ends. The CDR3 sequence: CASSSGGDRQPQHF. The CDR3 region has the DNA TGCGCCAGCAGTTCGGGCGGGGACCGGCAGCCCCAGCATTTT.

The J gene is TRBJ2-1, the V gene TRBV7-9; 12 bases align to TRBD2. The trim removed 5 bases at V and 8 bases at J, leaving 7 bases unmatched. The germline V gene encodes CDR1 SEHNR and CDR2 FQNEAQ (reference sequence). The CDR3 contains 15 residues. CDR3 loop: CASSKTSGSGHEQFF. For the CDR3, the DNA is TGTGCCAGCAGCAAGACTAGCGGGAGTGGCCATGAGCAGTTCTTC.

V is TRBV15 and J is TRBJ2-5, with D unclear. The length of the CDR3 is 15 residues. V was pared by 5 bases and J by 1 base, with 14 bases between. CDR1 and CDR2 from the germline V gene are LNHNV and YYDKDF (reference sequence). DNA of the CDR3: TGTGCCACCAGCCGGCGGTCGTCGAGCCAAGAGACCCAGTACTTC. Its protein product is CATSRRSSSQETQYF.

This clone came up once. The chain is built from TRBV20-1 and TRBJ2-1, with no clear D. V was shortened by 5 bases and J by 6 bases, with 8 bases between the two germline ends. In germline, CDR1 is DFQATT, CDR2 SNEGSKA (reference sequence). The length of the CDR3 is 11 residues. The CDR3 protein is CSARFSNEQFF. The CDR3 DNA reads as TGCAGTGCTCGATTTTCCAATGAGCAGTTCTTC.

The rearrangement uses TRBV6-1 and TRBJ2-3; weak D call: TRBD1 (6 bases). The CDR3 runs 16 residues. Trimming removed 0 bases from V and 7 bases from J, with 17 bases in between. Germline assignment: CDR1 MNHNS and CDR2 SASEGT. CDR3 DNA sequence: TGTGCCAGCAGTGAAGCGCGTGGGGGCTCTTCAAATACGCAGTATTTT. This gives the protein CASSEARGGSSNTQYF.

V is TRBV11-2 and J is TRBJ2-3, with D possibly being TRBD2 (5 bases). Per germline, CDR1 SGHAT and CDR2 FQNNGV. The CDR3 runs to 16 residues. Trimming removed 0 bases at V and 6 bases at J, with 16 bases between. In DNA form, the CDR3 reads TGTGCCAGCAGCTTAGAAGTTGGCGGGCTTGGGGATACGCAGTATTTT. The encoded protein is CASSLEVGGLGDTQYF.

In DNA, the CDR3 is TGTGCCAGCAGTTACTCGGGAGGGAATGGACGTGGCTACACCTTC. Translation: CASSYSGGNGRGYTF. This chain connects TRBV6-5 to TRBJ1-2; D call uncertain. Germline CDR1 is MNHEY and CDR2 is SVGAGI. Trimming removed 0 bases from V and 7 bases from J, with 15 bases in between. The CDR3 consists of 15 residues.

This chain uses TRBV10-3 with TRBJ2-4, with TRBD1 matching 11 bases. V lost 3 bases, J lost 0 bases, and 4 bases stayed unmatched. Germline-derived CDR1 and CDR2 are ENHRY and SYGVKD. CDR3 length: 17 residues. This CDR3 is CAISDSGTGGAKNIQYF. The CDR3 region has the DNA TGTGCCATCAGTGATTCCGGGACAGGGGGAGCCAAAAACATTCAGTACTTC.

The chain has TRBV25-1 and TRBJ1-1, with a weak D call TRBD1 (6 bases). V lost 4 bases, J lost 8 bases, and 17 bases lay in between. CDR1 and CDR2 (germline): MGHDK, SYGVNS. The CDR3 is 14 amino acids. The CDR3 coding sequence is TGTGCCAGCAGTGGAATCACAGGGCCCGGGGAAGCTTTCTTT. It specifies CASSGITGPGEAFF.

The genes are TRBV13 and TRBJ2-7, with unresolved D. V dropped 5 bases and J dropped 7 bases, with 9 bases sitting between them. The CDR3 spans 11 residues. CDR1 and CDR2 from the germline V gene are PRHDT and FYEKMQ (reference sequence). The CDR3 DNA reads TGTGCCAGCAGCCCCGGTGGGGAGCAGTACTTC. Its translation is CASSPGGEQYF.

The V and J genes are TRBV6-1 and TRBJ2-7; D unclear. CDR3 length equals 15 residues. Looked up from germline, CDR1 is MNHNS and CDR2 is SASEGT. Trimming pared 3 bases from V and 1 base from J, leaving 13 bases between. CDR3 in amino acids: CASSEGPDVSYEQYF. CDR3 DNA: TGTGCCAGCAGTGAGGGCCCAGATGTTTCCTACGAGCAGTACTTC.

This chain connects TRBV11-2 to TRBJ2-7; 7 nucleotides match TRBD1. The CDR3 length is 17 residues. The germline V gene has CDR1 SGHAT and CDR2 FQNNGV. The V segment lost 2 bases and the J segment 3 bases; nucleotides outside the gene matches: 13. CDR3 protein: CASSLLQTGDTNYEQYF. In nucleotides, the CDR3 is TGTGCCAGCAGCTTACTTCAAACAGGGGATACTAACTACGAGCAGTACTTC.